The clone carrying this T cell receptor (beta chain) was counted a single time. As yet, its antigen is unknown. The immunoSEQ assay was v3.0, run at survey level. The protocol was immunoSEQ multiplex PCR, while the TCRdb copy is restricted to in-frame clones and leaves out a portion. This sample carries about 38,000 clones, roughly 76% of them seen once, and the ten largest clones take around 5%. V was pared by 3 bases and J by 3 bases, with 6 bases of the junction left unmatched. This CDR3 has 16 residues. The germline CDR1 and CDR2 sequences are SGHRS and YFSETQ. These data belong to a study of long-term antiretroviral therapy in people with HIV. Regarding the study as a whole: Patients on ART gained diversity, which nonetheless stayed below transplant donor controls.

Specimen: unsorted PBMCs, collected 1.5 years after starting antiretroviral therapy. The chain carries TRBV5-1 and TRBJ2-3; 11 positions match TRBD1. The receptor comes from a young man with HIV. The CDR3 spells CASSWGQGEDTDTQYF. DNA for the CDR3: TGCGCCAGCAGCTGGGGACAGGGGGAAGATACAGATACGCAGTATTTT.